This passage covers 20 T cell receptor beta chains from one sample sequenced in a study of shared clonotypes between healthy human individuals. Using immunoSEQ multiplex PCR, the repertoire was profiled, and TCRdb retains in-frame clones only, with some absent. The data show some 530,000 clones, with roughly 80% seen just once and roughly 13% held by the top ten. Sequenced sample: PBMCs. Source of these receptors: a middle-aged woman in good health. Some clones in this sample may be carry-over from other donors' samples.

The chain is built from TRBV30 and TRBJ2-2, with D tentatively TRBD2 (6 bases). V was trimmed by 8 bases and J by 0 bases, leaving 13 bases between them. Looked up from germline, CDR1 is GTSNPN and CDR2 is SVGIG (reference sequence). The CDR3 runs 14 residues. The CDR3 region is CAVSRGANTGELFF. The CDR3 coding sequence is TGTGCCGTCTCGCGGGGCGCGAACACCGGGGAGCTGTTTTTT. Filled out from reference TRBV30 and TRBJ2-2, the complete variable domain reads SQTIHQWPATLVQPVGSPLSLECTVEGTSNPNLYWYRQAAGRGLQLLFYSVGIGQISSEVPQNLSASRPQDRQFILSSKKLLLSDSGFYLCAVSRGANTGELFFGEGSRLTVL.

This clone was observed a few times. A far larger clone is one base from this, pointing to a likely read error. V usage is TRBV25-1 and J usage is TRBJ2-5; no firm D call. Germline CDR1 reads MGHDK; CDR2 reads SYGVNS. Between the trimmed V and J ends, which lost 1 base and 0 bases, there was a span of 6 bases. This CDR3 comprises 14 residues. The CDR3 loop is CASSESRYQETQYF. CDR3 nucleotide sequence: TGTGCCAGCAGTGAATCGAGGTACCAAGAGACCCAGTACTTC.

On this clone itself: At one of its ends the junction is not consistent with the germline gene, which may arise from a read error. Other nucleotide sequences in the sample specify the same CDR3. The V call is TRBV4-1, the J call TRBJ1-1; the match to TRBD1 covers 12 bases. The germline V gene encodes CDR1 MGHRA and CDR2 YSYEKL. The CDR3 is 15 residues long. The CDR3 region has the DNA TGCGCCAGCAGCCTCAGGGACAGGGGGCAAACTGAAGCCTTCTTT. It is translated as CASSLRDRGQTEAFF.

About this clone: The sample has other DNA sequences that encode this CDR3 too. The J gene is TRBJ2-5, the V gene TRBV11-1, with TRBD1 matching over 9 bases. The germline gives CDR1 SGHAT, CDR2 FQDESV (reference sequence). CDR3 length: 13 amino acids. After removal of 5 bases from V and 5 bases from J, the junction contained 3 bases not matched to a gene. This chain's CDR3 is CASSRDRGETQYF. As DNA, the CDR3 is TGTGCCAGCAGCCGCGACAGGGGGGAGACCCAGTACTTC. The full variable domain, in which reference TRBV11-1 and TRBJ2-5 provide the parts outside the CDR3, is EAEVAQSPRYKITEKSQAVAFWCDPISGHATLYWYRQILGQGPELLVQFQDESVVDDSQLPKDRFSAERLKGVDSTLKIQPAELGDSAMYLCASSRDRGETQYFGPGTRLLVL.

The chain carries TRBV6-4 and TRBJ2-1; 9 positions agree with TRBD1. Per germline, CDR1 MRHNA and CDR2 SNTAGT. Trimming at V came to 0 bases and at J to 10 bases, leaving 10 bases not matched to a gene. This CDR3 has 16 residues. The CDR3 DNA reads TGTGCCAGCAGTGACTCTCTAGGGACAGGGAAGGAGGAGCAGTTCTTC. Translated, it gives CASSDSLGTGKEEQFF.

Notes on this clone: It differs at one base from a far larger clone, so likely a read error. The CDR3 spells CASSRDNNEKLVF. CDR3 sequence (DNA): TGTGCCAGCAGCAGGGACAATAATGAAAAACTGGTTTTT. V gene TRBV14 combines with J gene TRBJ1-4; D is possibly TRBD1 (6 bases). This CDR3 has 13 residues. CDR1 SGHDN and CDR2 FVKESK come from the germline V gene.

This chain links TRBV30 with TRBJ1-1, with 10 bases fitting TRBD1. The CDR3 spans 16 residues. Trimming took 2 bases from V and 4 from J; bases not matched to a gene: 10. Per the germline V gene, CDR1 is GTSNPN and CDR2 is SVGIG (reference sequence). The CDR3 bases are TGTGCCTGGAGTAGGACAGGGGGACTGGTGGGCACTGAAGCTTTCTTT. Protein product: CAWSRTGGLVGTEAFF.

Concerning this clone itself: A far larger clone is one nucleotide away, so this likely arose from a read error. This specimen includes other DNA sequences encoding the same CDR3. The J gene is TRBJ2-7, the V gene TRBV5-1; 7 bases agree with TRBD1. The CDR3 runs to 17 residues. Per germline, CDR1 SGHRS and CDR2 YFSETQ. V trimming: 2 bases; J trimming: 4 bases; junction bases outside the gene matches: 15. For the CDR3, the DNA is TGCGCCAGCAGCTTAACCTTCCAAGGGGGCGGCTCATACGAGCAGTACTTC. Translation: CASSLTFQGGGSYEQYF.

This clone occurred once. V gene TRBV18 combines with J gene TRBJ2-2; TRBD1 is a possible D gene (5 bases). Trimming stripped 8 bases from V and 6 bases from J, with 13 bases between. The germline CDR1 and CDR2 sequences are KGHSH and LQKENI. The CDR3 covers 13 residues. CDR3 bases: TGTGCCAGCGGCTCGGACATGTCCGGGGAGCTGTTTTTT. Protein product: CASGSDMSGELFF.

This clone was recorded a few times. This chain uses TRBV19 with TRBJ2-2; TRBD1 aligns across 9 bases. Germline CDR1 reads LNHDA; CDR2 reads SQIVND (reference sequence). Losses at the gene ends were 4 bases for V and 7 bases for J; bases not matched to a gene: 13. The CDR3 has 17 amino acids. In DNA form, the CDR3 reads TGTGCCAGTAGTAGGATAACCGGGACAGGGTATGACGGGGAGCTGTTTTTT. Amino acids: CASSRITGTGYDGELFF.

About this clone itself: A far larger clone is just one base off, so this is likely a read error. The genes are TRBV6-5 and TRBJ1-2, with D possibly being TRBD1 (6 bases). In germline, CDR1 is MNHEY, CDR2 SVGAGI. The CDR3 consists of 15 residues. With 5 bases removed from V and 3 bases from J, the gap between germline ends came to 16 bases. In DNA form, the CDR3 reads TGTGCCAGCAGTCCAAGCCCCACAGGGTACTATGGCTACACCTTC. As protein: CASSPSPTGYYGYTF.

The rearrangement uses TRBV6-5 and TRBJ2-7; no firm D call. The V and J ends lost 0 bases and 5 bases respectively, with 11 bases between them. This CDR3 has 14 amino acids. Germline CDR1 is MNHEY and CDR2 is SVGAGI. CDR3 coding DNA: TGTGCCAGCAGTTACTCGATTGCGCAGAACGAGCAGTACTTC. It encodes CASSYSIAQNEQYF.

A remark on this clone: The same CDR3 is also encoded by other DNA sequences in this sample. CDR3 in amino acids: CASSFQGYEQYF. The CDR3 region has the DNA TGTGCCAGCAGCTTCCAGGGGTACGAGCAGTACTTC. J is TRBJ2-7 and V is TRBV7-2, with TRBD1 as a possible D gene (6 bases). The CDR3 length is 12 residues. Trimming cost V 3 bases and J 4 bases, with 7 bases left between them. CDR1 and CDR2 from the germline V gene are SGHTA and FQGNSA.

As regards this clone: Given a far larger clone just one base away, this is likely a sequencing read error. This chain uses TRBV7-8 with TRBJ2-3, with a weak D call TRBD1 (6 bases). The CDR3 length is 13 residues. Germline lookup yields CDR1 SGHVS and CDR2 FQNEAQ. The CDR3 sequence: CAGGPRGTDTRYF. CDR3 coding DNA: TGTGCCGGTGGGCCCAGGGGTACGGATACGCGGTATTTT.

The chain joins TRBV13 to TRBJ2-7, with D perhaps assigned TRBD1 or TRBD2 (5 bases each). V shed 1 base and J shed 5 bases, with 15 bases lying between them. The CDR3 length is 15 residues. Germline CDR1 is PRHDT and CDR2 is FYEKMQ (reference sequence). CDR3 sequence: CASSLVQGRGDEQYF. The CDR3 coding sequence is TGTGCCAGCAGCTTAGTTCAGGGACGGGGCGACGAGCAGTACTTC.

The chain links TRBV11-2 to TRBJ2-7, with 9 positions matching TRBD2. Germline V gives CDR1 SGHAT, CDR2 FQNNGV. The junction had 9 bases not matched to a gene; V was cut back by 5 bases and J by 4 bases. The CDR3 is made up of 15 amino acids. The CDR3: CASSPGSGRGYEQYF. CDR3 sequence (DNA): TGTGCCAGCAGCCCGGGTAGCGGGAGAGGGTACGAGCAGTACTTC.

The chain joins TRBV4-2 to TRBJ1-3; D call uncertain. CDR1 and CDR2 from the germline V gene are LGHNA and YNFKEQ. V shed 0 bases and J shed 0 bases, with 9 bases lying between them. CDR3 length: 16 amino acids. The CDR3 is CASSQDYADSGNTIYF. The DNA for the CDR3 is TGTGCCAGCAGCCAAGATTACGCGGACTCTGGAAACACCATATATTTT.

V is TRBV6-6 and J is TRBJ2-1, with TRBD2 identical over 13 bases. Germline V lookup: CDR1 MNHNY, CDR2 SVGAGI (reference sequence). J gave up 14 bases and V 8 bases, and 9 bases lay outside the gene matches. The CDR3 has 13 residues. CDR3 in amino acids: CASSGLAGRGEFF. CDR3 DNA: TGTGCCAGCTCGGGACTAGCGGGGAGGGGGGAGTTCTTC.

This chain connects TRBV30 to TRBJ2-1, with D hard to call. The germline V gene encodes CDR1 GTSNPN and CDR2 SVGIG (reference sequence). Trimming took 0 bases from V and 8 from J, leaving 5 bases between them. CDR3 length equals 11 residues. CDR3 sequence (DNA): TGTGCCTGGAGTGTCGCCTATGAGCAGTTCTTC. Protein sequence: CAWSVAYEQFF.

DNA for the CDR3: TGTGCCAGTAGTATACCCGGATTAAGGTATGAGCAGTTCTTC. This sequence encodes CASSIPGLRYEQFF. J is TRBJ2-1 and V is TRBV19; D remains ambiguous. V lost 2 bases, J lost 8 bases, and 13 bases lay in between. The CDR3 is made up of 14 amino acids. The germline V gene has CDR1 LNHDA and CDR2 SQIVND (reference sequence). Drawing the rest from reference TRBV19 and TRBJ2-1, the complete variable domain is DGGITQSPKYLFRKEGQNVTLSCEQNLNHDAMYWYRQDPGQGLRLIYYSQIVNDFQKGDIAEGYSVSREKKESFPLTVTSAQKNPTAFYLCASSIPGLRYEQFFGPGTRLTVL.